Each of the 15 T cell receptor beta chains below was sequenced from the same sample in a study of cytomegalovirus exposure and HLA in healthy donors. The PCR was carried out with 60 Vbeta primers and 13 Jbeta primers. Assay used: immunoSEQ multiplex PCR; TCRdb lists only in-frame clones, some missing. The sample yields about 160,000 clones, 65% to 85% seen once. The specimen was PBMCs. The receptors derive from a woman between 50 and 59 years old in good health and CMV-seropositive.

This rearrangement joins TRBV4-2 to TRBJ2-7; TRBD2 aligns across 7 bases. The CDR3 is 13 residues long. V was pared by 4 bases and J by 2 bases, with 2 bases of the junction left unmatched. CDR1 is LGHNA, CDR2 YNFKEQ, per germline. The CDR3, as DNA: TGTGCCAGCAGCCTCGGACTAGCCTACGAGCAGTACTTC. Residues: CASSLGLAYEQYF.

The V and J genes are TRBV27 and TRBJ2-1; no firm D call. The CDR3 covers 8 residues. CDR1 MNHEY and CDR2 SMNVEV come from the germline V gene (reference sequence). Trimming took off 6 bases at V and 14 bases at J, with 5 bases between the two ends. Here the CDR3 DNA reads TGTGCCAGCAGCCCCAAGTTCTTC. It yields the protein CASSPKFF.

The CDR3 DNA sequence: TGTGCCAGTATGGCCGGGGGTATGGGGAGCAATCAGCCCCAGCATTTT. This translates into CASMAGGMGSNQPQHF. J is TRBJ1-5 and V is TRBV19, with TRBD1 as a possible D gene (5 bases). The germline V gene has CDR1 LNHDA and CDR2 SQIVND (reference sequence). V lost 7 bases, J lost 1 base, and 17 bases lay in between. The CDR3 has 16 amino acids.

The chain recombines TRBV10-3 with TRBJ2-1, with a tentative D call TRBD1 (5 bases). The ends were cut back, 8 bases at V and 6 bases at J, with 14 bases in the middle. The CDR3 covers 13 residues. The V gene's germline CDR1 is ENHRY and CDR2 SYGVKD. CDR3 loop: CAIWVAGPNEQFF. The CDR3 DNA sequence: TGTGCCATCTGGGTGGCAGGGCCCAATGAGCAGTTCTTC.

As DNA, the CDR3 is TGTGCCAGCAGCTCCCGGACTAGTGCTAGCACAGATACGCAGTATTTT. This gives the protein CASSSRTSASTDTQYF. The rearrangement uses TRBV9 and TRBJ2-3, with TRBD2 identical over 7 bases. This CDR3 comprises 16 residues. The J segment lost 0 bases and the V segment lost 4 bases, leaving 8 bases of the junction unmatched. Germline V gene data show CDR1 as SGDLS and CDR2 as YYNGEE. The full variable domain, its missing parts supplied by reference TRBV9 and TRBJ2-3, is DSGVTQTPKHLITATGQRVTLRCSPRSGDLSVYWYQQSLDQGLQFLIQYYNGEERAKGNILERFSAQQFPDLHSELNLSSLELGDSALYFCASSSRTSASTDTQYFGPGTRLTVL.

The chain links TRBV2 to TRBJ1-1; unclear D gene. The CDR3 sequence is 13 residues long. Germline values: CDR1 SNHLY, CDR2 FYNNEI. Trimming left V 8 bases short and J 3 bases short, with 13 bases between. The CDR3 spells CASYRGIDTEAFF. In DNA, the CDR3 is TGTGCCAGCTACCGCGGCATTGACACTGAAGCTTTCTTT. Combining the CDR3 with reference TRBV2 and TRBJ1-1 gives the whole variable domain EPEVTQTPSHQVTQMGQEVILRCVPISNHLYFYWYRQILGQKVEFLVSFYNNEISEKSEIFDDQFSVERPDGSNFTLKIRSTKLEDSAMYFCASYRGIDTEAFFGQGTRLTVV.

As DNA, the CDR3 is TGCGCCAGCAGCCGTCAGGGGACCGGGGAGCTGTTTTTT. Translation gives CASSRQGTGELFF. This chain connects TRBV5-1 to TRBJ2-2; a possible D gene is TRBD1 (6 bases). Germline values: CDR1 SGHRS, CDR2 YFSETQ. This CDR3 comprises 13 residues. V was shortened by 4 bases and J by 5 bases, with 9 bases between the two germline ends.

The chain carries TRBV11-2 and TRBJ1-6; the match to TRBD1 covers 7 bases. CDR1 is SGHAT, CDR2 FQNNGV, per germline. J was trimmed by 0 bases and V by 5 bases; bases with no gene match: 4. The CDR3 length is 16 residues. For the CDR3, the DNA is TGTGCCAGCAGCCCGACAGGGAGCTCCTATAATTCACCCCTCCACTTT. Amino acids: CASSPTGSSYNSPLHF.

The chain carries TRBV4-1 and TRBJ2-7, with TRBD1 matching 8 bases. The CDR3 covers 16 residues. In germline, CDR1 is MGHRA, CDR2 YSYEKL. The ends lost 4 bases at V and 5 bases at J; junction bases unmatched: 13. In nucleotides, the CDR3 is TGCGCCAGCAGCCGTGAGTATCGGGACAGGATAAACGAGCAGTACTTC. Its protein is CASSREYRDRINEQYF.

The chain combines TRBV4-3 with TRBJ1-2, with 9 bases fitting TRBD1. After removal of 3 bases from V and 4 bases from J, the junction contained 6 bases not matched to a gene. This CDR3 has 15 amino acids. Germline V gives CDR1 LGHNA, CDR2 YSLEER. The CDR3 DNA is TGCGCCAGCAGCCAGGGACAGGGCTCTGTCTATGGCTACACCTTC. As protein: CASSQGQGSVYGYTF.

The V call is TRBV19, the J call TRBJ1-1; TRBD1 matches 8 bases. Germline V gene data show CDR1 as LNHDA and CDR2 as SQIVND (reference sequence). The CDR3 runs 14 residues. V gave up 2 bases and J gave up 6 bases; unmatched junction bases: 5. The DNA of the CDR3 is TGTGCCAGTAGTATACAGGGGGCGCTTCCTGAAGCTTTCTTT. Its protein product is CASSIQGALPEAFF.

The J gene is TRBJ1-2, the V gene TRBV27; 7 positions match TRBD1. The junction had 17 bases not matched to a gene; V was cut back by 6 bases and J by 7 bases. The germline V gene encodes CDR1 MNHEY and CDR2 SMNVEV (reference sequence). The CDR3 loop spans 16 amino acids. CDR3: CASSPRFPDRVIGYTF. The DNA of the CDR3 is TGTGCCAGCAGCCCCAGGTTCCCTGACAGGGTGATTGGCTACACCTTC.

This clone was observed once. The J gene is TRBJ1-1, the V gene TRBV7-8; weak D call: TRBD1 (6 bases). Trimming stripped 4 bases from V and 4 bases from J, with 13 bases between. This CDR3 has 14 residues. The germline CDR1 and CDR2 sequences are SGHVS and FQNEAQ. This CDR3 reads CASSSLSGVTEAFF. CDR3 nucleotide sequence: TGTGCCAGCAGCTCACTTTCAGGGGTCACTGAAGCTTTCTTT.

In its sample, this clone was seen a few times. J is TRBJ2-3 and V is TRBV27, with 9 bases lining up with TRBD2. Trimming took 8 bases from V and 5 from J; bases not matched to a gene: 5. CDR1 and CDR2 from the germline V gene are MNHEY and SMNVEV (reference sequence). This CDR3 spans 13 amino acids. The CDR3 loop reads CASPWREGDTQYF. The CDR3 DNA is TGTGCCAGCCCCTGGCGGGAGGGAGATACGCAGTATTTT.

The gene calls are TRBV7-3 and TRBJ2-3; perhaps TRBD1 as D (5 bases). V was shortened by 2 bases and J by 9 bases, with 9 bases between the two germline ends. CDR3 length: 12 amino acids. Germline CDR1 SGHTA, CDR2 FQGTGA. The CDR3 DNA is TGTGCCAGCAGCTTACTTCAGGGCACGCAGTATTTT. Protein: CASSLLQGTQYF.